This TCR beta chain appears in the sequencing data of a study of identical twins. TCRdb re-called the 5' RACE reads through MiXCR, storing one row per CDR3 protein. The table shows 430,000 or so distinct CDR3 sequences, with roughly 24% occurring only once. This CDR3 comprises 14 residues. V lost 6 bases and J 6 bases, leaving 18 bases between the germline ends. This clonotype was recorded a few times. The data also belong to a second study, concerning T cells expressing NK-cell markers. In that study: Serological testing identified most of the eight sequenced donors as HCMV-seropositive and one as seronegative. Several experiments confined sorting to alpha-beta TCR T cells with an anti-gamma-delta TCR antibody. NKG2C+ dominant clonotype frequencies in six donors were 1.0-7.0% of CD8+ T cells.

This sequence joins TRBV12-3 or TRBV12-4 and TRBJ2-7; tentative D call: TRBD2 (6 bases). The clonotype comes from a woman younger than 30 in good health. Sequenced: CD4+ T cells sorted from blood. The CDR3 nucleotides are TGTGCCAGCAGCTCCAATAGCGTCGGGGGCGAGCAGTACTTC. Its protein product is CASSSNSVGGEQYF.